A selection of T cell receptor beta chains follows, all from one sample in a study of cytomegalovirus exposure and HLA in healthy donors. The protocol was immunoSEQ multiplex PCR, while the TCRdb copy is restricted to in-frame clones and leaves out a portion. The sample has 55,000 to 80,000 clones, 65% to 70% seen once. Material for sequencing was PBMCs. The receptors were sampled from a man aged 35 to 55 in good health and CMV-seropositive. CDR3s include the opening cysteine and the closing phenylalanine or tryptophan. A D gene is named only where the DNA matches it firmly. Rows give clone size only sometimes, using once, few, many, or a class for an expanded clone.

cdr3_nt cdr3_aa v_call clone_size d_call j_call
TGCGCCAGCAGCTTGTTTGGGACAGGGGGCGATTCACCCCTCCACTTT CASSLFGTGGDSPLHF TRBV5-1 NA TRBD1 TRBJ1-6
TGCGCCAGCAACCCCGTTCGTGGCGGGGGGGATGAGACCCAGTACTTC CASNPVRGGGDETQYF TRBV5-1 few TRBD2 TRBJ2-5
TGTGCCAGTAGTATAGAGACTAGCGGGGGGACCTACAATGAGCAGTTCTTC CASSIETSGGTYNEQFF TRBV19 NA TRBD2 TRBJ2-1
TGTGCCAGCAGCTCGGACAGGGGGCGGGGAGGCTACACCTTC CASSSDRGRGGYTF TRBV5-4 NA TRBD1 TRBJ1-2
TGTGCCAGCGGCCCACCAGCAGGGCATGGCTACACCTTC CASGPPAGHGYTF TRBV9 few NA TRBJ1-2
TGCGCCAGCAGCAAAGGTAATGCCGGGACAGGAAGGAAGACCCAGTACTTC CASSKGNAGTGRKTQYF TRBV5-1 NA TRBD1 TRBJ2-5
TGTGCCAGCAGCCCAGGACTTGGATACTACAATGAGCAGTTCTTC CASSPGLGYYNEQFF TRBV7-6 NA NA TRBJ2-1
TGTGCCAGCAGCTCCCAGGCCACAGCCTCCTACGAGCAGTACTTC CASSSQATASYEQYF TRBV7-2 NA NA TRBJ2-7
TGTGCCAGCAGTTTAACCCCTAGCGGGGGGGCCGGAGATACGCAGTATTTT CASSLTPSGGAGDTQYF TRBV27 NA TRBD2 TRBJ2-3
TGTGCCAGCGGACAGCTAAGCTCCTACGAGCAGTACTTC CASGQLSSYEQYF TRBV7-6 once NA TRBJ2-7
TGTGCCTGGGTTTGGACAGGTAAAACTAGCAATCAGCCCCAGCATTTT CAWVWTGKTSNQPQHF TRBV30 NA TRBD1 TRBJ1-5
TGTGCCAGCAGTTTATTGAGCGGCTATGGCTACACCTTC CASSLLSGYGYTF TRBV27 NA NA TRBJ1-2
TGTGCCAGCCTATCACCGGGACTAGCGGGGCCGGGCGTCTATACGCAGTATTTT CASLSPGLAGPGVYTQYF TRBV28 few TRBD2 TRBJ2-3
TGTGCCTGGAGATTTAGGGAGCCCTATGGCTACACCTTC CAWRFREPYGYTF TRBV30 NA NA TRBJ1-2
TGTGCCTGGTCCCCCTCGGGGGGATTGGCCACAGATACGCAGTATTTT CAWSPSGGLATDTQYF TRBV30 few TRBD2 TRBJ2-3
TGTGCCAGCAGCTTTTTCGGGACAGCCTCAACAGCCGTCGCCTACGAGCAGTACTTC CASSFFGTASTAVAYEQYF TRBV11-2 few TRBD1 TRBJ2-7
TGTGCCAGCAGTCAAGAGGGGGGGAATATAGATGGCTACACCTTC CASSQEGGNIDGYTF TRBV6-5 NA NA TRBJ1-2
TGTGCCAGCAGCTTAGAATTCAGGGGAACGCAGTATTTT CASSLEFRGTQYF TRBV7-9 NA NA TRBJ2-3
TGTGCCAGCAGCTTGGACGGGAACACCGGGGAGCTGTTTTTT CASSLDGNTGELFF TRBV5-4 NA NA TRBJ2-2
TGTGCCAGCAGTTACGGCGGACAGGAGGTTTCCGAAGCTTTCTTT CASSYGGQEVSEAFF TRBV6-6 few TRBD1 TRBJ1-1
TGTGCCGTAGACACCGCTAACTATGGCTACACCTTC CAVDTANYGYTF TRBV19 NA NA TRBJ1-2
TGTGCCGCGAGTTCTGGGGCCAACGTCCTGACTTTC CAASSGANVLTF TRBV28 NA NA TRBJ2-6
TGCGCCTCCCGCCTCGGCCCGAGGGCCAAAAACATTCAGTACTTC CASRLGPRAKNIQYF TRBV4-1 NA NA TRBJ2-4
TGTGCCAGCATTGGAGGGCAAGGTTTTGGAAAACTGTTTTTT CASIGGQGFGKLFF TRBV7-9 NA NA TRBJ1-4
TGTGCCAGTAGCGGACACACAGGGAATTTGTCTCCCCTCCACTTT CASSGHTGNLSPLHF TRBV19 NA NA TRBJ1-6
TGCGCCAGCAGCCCGATGACAGGCTCCTATAATTCACCCCTCCACTTT CASSPMTGSYNSPLHF TRBV5-1 few NA TRBJ1-6
TGTGCCAGCAGCCAAGAAGGGGACAGGGGATACGACGAGCAGTACTTC CASSQEGDRGYDEQYF TRBV14 NA TRBD1 TRBJ2-7
TGTGCCAGCAGCTTAGAGCCAGGGGGGCACGAGCAGTACTTC CASSLEPGGHEQYF TRBV7-9 once NA TRBJ2-7
TGTGCCAGCAGACCAGGACTTTATGAAAAACTGTTTTTT CASRPGLYEKLFF TRBV6-1 NA NA TRBJ1-4
TGTGCCAGTACGGGGCGGACAGGGGGCAGAAACGAGCAGTACTTC CASTGRTGGRNEQYF TRBV19 few TRBD1 TRBJ2-7
TGTGCCAGTAGTTTGGGTGGGGTAGGGGGCGGCACAGATACGCAGTATTTT CASSLGGVGGGTDTQYF TRBV19 NA TRBD1 TRBJ2-3
TGTGCCAGTAGTATGGGGGGTAACTACGAGCAGTACTTC CASSMGGNYEQYF TRBV19 NA NA TRBJ2-7
TGTGCCAGCAGTGACCACTCGGGAGGGGACGAGCAGTACTTC CASSDHSGGDEQYF TRBV2 NA TRBD2 TRBJ2-7
TGCGCCAGCAGCCAACAAACAACAAGACAGGGGGCCCAGTACTTC CASSQQTTRQGAQYF TRBV4-1 few TRBD1 TRBJ2-5
TGTGCCAGCAGTTCGTGGCAGAGCAATCAGCCCCAGCATTTT CASSSWQSNQPQHF TRBV27 NA NA TRBJ1-5
TGTGTCGCGACGCTAGTTGAAGCTTTCTTT CVATLVEAFF TRBV30 once NA TRBJ1-1
TGCGCCAGCAGCCAAAGGGGGGAGGACAGGAGCTCCTACAATGAGCAGTTCTTC CASSQRGEDRSSYNEQFF TRBV4-1 few NA TRBJ2-1
TGTGCCAGCAGCCCCCGGGAAAATCAGCCCCAGCATTTT CASSPRENQPQHF TRBV6-1 once NA TRBJ1-5
TGTGCCAGCAGTTTAGGTGGGGCAGGCGGAGTCGAAAAACTGTTTTTT CASSLGGAGGVEKLFF TRBV28 NA NA TRBJ1-4
TGCAGCCCGTTCGGGGCTAGCGGAAGCTCCTACAATGAGCAGTTCTTC CSPFGASGSSYNEQFF TRBV29-1 few TRBD2 TRBJ2-1
TGTGCCAGCGAACCGGGACAGGGTACCTACGAGCAGTACTTC CASEPGQGTYEQYF TRBV2 NA TRBD1 TRBJ2-7
TGTGCCAGCAGCTTAGGACTAGCATCAGATACGCAGTATTTT CASSLGLASDTQYF TRBV7-9 NA TRBD2 TRBJ2-3
TGTGCCTGGAGTGCCGATCCGGGGGAGCAGTTCTTC CAWSADPGEQFF TRBV30 NA NA TRBJ2-1
TGCAGCACGGGACAGGGGAGGGACACTGAAGCTTTCTTT CSTGQGRDTEAFF TRBV29-1 NA TRBD1 TRBJ1-1